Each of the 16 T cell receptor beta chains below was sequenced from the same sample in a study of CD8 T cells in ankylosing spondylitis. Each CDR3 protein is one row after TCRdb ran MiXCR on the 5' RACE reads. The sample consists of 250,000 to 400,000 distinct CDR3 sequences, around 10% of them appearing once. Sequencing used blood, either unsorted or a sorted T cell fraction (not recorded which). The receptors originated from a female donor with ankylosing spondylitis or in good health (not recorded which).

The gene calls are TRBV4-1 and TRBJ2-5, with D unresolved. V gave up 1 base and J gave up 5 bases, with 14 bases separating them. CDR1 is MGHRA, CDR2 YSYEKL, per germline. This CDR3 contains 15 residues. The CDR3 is CASSQGNRHPETQYF. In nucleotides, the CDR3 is TGCGCCAGCAGCCAAGGGAACCGACACCCTGAGACCCAGTACTTC.

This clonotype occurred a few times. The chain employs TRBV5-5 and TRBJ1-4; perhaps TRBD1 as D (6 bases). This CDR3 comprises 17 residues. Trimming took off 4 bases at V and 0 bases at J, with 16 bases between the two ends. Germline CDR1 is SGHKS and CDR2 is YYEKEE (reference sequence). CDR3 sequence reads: CASSPWTEITTNEKLFF. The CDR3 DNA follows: TGTGCCAGCAGCCCATGGACAGAGATAACAACTAATGAAAAACTGTTTTTT.

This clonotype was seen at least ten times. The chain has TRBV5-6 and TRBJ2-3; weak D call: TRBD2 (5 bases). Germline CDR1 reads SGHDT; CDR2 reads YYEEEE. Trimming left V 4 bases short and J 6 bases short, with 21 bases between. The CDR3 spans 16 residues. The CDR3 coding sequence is TGTGCCAGCAGCCAACCGGACTCCCGGCGGTCGGATACGCAGTATTTT. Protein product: CASSQPDSRRSDTQYF.

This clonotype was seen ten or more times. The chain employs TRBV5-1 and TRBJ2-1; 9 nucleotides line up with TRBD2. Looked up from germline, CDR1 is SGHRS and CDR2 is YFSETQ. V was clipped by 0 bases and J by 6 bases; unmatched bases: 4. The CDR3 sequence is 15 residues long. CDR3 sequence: CASSLASGNGNEQFF. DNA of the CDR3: TGCGCCAGCAGCTTGGCTAGCGGGAACGGCAATGAGCAGTTCTTC.

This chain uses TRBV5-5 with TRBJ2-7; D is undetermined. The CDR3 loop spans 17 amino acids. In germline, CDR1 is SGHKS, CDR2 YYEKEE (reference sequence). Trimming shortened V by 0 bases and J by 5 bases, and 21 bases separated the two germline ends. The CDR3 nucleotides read TGTGCCAGCAGCTTGGTTCGGACGGTTTCAATCCGAGACGAGCAGTACTTC. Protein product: CASSLVRTVSIRDEQYF.

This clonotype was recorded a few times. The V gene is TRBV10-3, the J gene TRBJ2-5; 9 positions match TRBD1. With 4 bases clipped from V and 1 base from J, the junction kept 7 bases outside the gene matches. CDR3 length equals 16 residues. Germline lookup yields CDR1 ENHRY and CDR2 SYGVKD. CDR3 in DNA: TGTGCCATCAGTGGGCGGGACAGGGCCGGCCAAGAGACCCAGTACTTC. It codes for CAISGRDRAGQETQYF.

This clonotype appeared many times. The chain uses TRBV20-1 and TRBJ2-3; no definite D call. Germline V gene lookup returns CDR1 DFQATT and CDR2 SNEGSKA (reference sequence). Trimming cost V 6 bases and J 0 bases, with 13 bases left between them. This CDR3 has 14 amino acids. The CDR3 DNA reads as TGCAGTGCCCGTCCGCGCCTTAGCACAGATACGCAGTATTTT. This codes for CSARPRLSTDTQYF.

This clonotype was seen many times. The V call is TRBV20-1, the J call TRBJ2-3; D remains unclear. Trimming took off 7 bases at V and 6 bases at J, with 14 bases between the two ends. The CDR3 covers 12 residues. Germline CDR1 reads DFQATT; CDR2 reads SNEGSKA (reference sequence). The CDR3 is CSVPGRVDTQYF. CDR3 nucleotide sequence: TGCAGTGTCCCGGGTCGAGTGGATACGCAGTATTTT.

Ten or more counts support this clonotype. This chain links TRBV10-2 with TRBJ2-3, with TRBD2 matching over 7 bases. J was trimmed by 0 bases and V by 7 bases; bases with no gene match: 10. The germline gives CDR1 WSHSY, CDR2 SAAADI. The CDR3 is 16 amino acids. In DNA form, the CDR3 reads TGCGCCAGCAAGGCCAGGGAGGGAGGTAGCACAGATACGCAGTATTTT. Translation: CASKAREGGSTDTQYF.

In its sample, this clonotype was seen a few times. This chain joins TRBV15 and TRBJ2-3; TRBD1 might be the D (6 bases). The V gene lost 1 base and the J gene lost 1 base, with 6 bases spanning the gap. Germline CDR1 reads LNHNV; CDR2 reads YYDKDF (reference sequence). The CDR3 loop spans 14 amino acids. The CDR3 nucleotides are TGTGCCACCAGCAGAGGGACAGGCACAGATACGCAGTATTTT. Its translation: CATSRGTGTDTQYF. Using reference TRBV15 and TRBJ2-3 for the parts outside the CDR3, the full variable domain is DAMVIQNPRYQVTQFGKPVTLSCSQTLNHNVMYWYQQKSSQAPKLLFHYYDKDFNNEADTPDNFQSRRPNTSFCFLDIRSPGLGDTAMYLCATSRGTGTDTQYFGPGTRLTVL.

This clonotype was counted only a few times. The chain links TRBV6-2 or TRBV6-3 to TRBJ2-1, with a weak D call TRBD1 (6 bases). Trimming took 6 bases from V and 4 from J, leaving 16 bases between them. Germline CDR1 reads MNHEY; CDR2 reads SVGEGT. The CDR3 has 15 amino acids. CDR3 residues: CASRSPGTQYNEQFF. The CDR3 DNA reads TGTGCCAGCAGATCACCCGGGACACAGTACAATGAGCAGTTCTTC.

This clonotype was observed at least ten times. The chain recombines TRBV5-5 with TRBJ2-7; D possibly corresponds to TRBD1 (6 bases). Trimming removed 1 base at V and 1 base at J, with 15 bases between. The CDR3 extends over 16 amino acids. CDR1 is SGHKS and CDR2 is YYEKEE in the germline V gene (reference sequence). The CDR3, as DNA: TGTGCCAGCAGCTTGTCATCAGGGGAGCCGTCCTACGAGCAGTACTTC. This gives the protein CASSLSSGEPSYEQYF.

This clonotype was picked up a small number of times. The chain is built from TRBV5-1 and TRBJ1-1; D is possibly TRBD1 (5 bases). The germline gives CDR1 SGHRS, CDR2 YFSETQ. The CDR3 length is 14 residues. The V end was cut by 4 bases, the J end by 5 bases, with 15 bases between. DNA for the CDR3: TGCGCCAGCAGCGAACCAGGGTGGGGGACTGAAGCTTTCTTT. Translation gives CASSEPGWGTEAFF.

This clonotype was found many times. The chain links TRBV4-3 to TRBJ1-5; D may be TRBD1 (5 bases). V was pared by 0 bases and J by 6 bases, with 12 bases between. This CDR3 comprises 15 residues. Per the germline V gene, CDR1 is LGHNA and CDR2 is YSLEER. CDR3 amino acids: CASSQDVMQGQPQHF. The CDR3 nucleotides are TGCGCCAGCAGCCAAGATGTCATGCAGGGTCAGCCCCAGCATTTT.

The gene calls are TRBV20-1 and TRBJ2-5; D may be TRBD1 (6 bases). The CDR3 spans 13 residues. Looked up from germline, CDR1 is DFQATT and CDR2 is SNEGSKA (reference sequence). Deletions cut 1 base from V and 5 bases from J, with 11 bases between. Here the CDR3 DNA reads TGCAGTGCTAGAGGGGACAATTTGGAGACCCAGTACTTC. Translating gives CSARGDNLETQYF.

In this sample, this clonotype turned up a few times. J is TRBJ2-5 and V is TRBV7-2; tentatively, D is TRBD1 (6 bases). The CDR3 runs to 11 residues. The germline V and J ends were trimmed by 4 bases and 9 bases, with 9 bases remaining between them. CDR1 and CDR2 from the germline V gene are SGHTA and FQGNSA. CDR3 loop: CASSSRQAQYF. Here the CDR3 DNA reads TGTGCCAGCAGCTCTAGACAGGCCCAGTACTTC.